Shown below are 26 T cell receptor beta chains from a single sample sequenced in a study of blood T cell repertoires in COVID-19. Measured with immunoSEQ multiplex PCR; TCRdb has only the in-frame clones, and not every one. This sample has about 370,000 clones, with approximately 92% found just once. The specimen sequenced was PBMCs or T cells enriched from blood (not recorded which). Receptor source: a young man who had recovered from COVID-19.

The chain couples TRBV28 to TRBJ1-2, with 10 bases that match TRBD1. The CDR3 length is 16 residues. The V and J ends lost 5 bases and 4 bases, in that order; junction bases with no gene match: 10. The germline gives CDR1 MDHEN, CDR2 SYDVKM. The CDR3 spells CASSPPGDRGSYGYTF. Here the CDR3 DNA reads TGTGCCAGCAGTCCCCCGGGGGACAGGGGATCCTATGGCTACACCTTC.

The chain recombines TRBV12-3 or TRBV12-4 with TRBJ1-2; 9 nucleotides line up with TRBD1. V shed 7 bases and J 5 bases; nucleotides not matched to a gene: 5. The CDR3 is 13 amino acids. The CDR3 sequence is CASNSGTGYGYTF. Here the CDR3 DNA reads TGTGCCAGCAATTCCGGGACAGGGTATGGCTACACCTTC.

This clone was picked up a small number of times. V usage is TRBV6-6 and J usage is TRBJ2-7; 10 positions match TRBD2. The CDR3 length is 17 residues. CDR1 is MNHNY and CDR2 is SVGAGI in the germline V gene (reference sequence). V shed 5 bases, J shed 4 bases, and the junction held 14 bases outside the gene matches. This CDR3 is CASSHPLTSGEFYEQYF. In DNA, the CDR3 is TGTGCCAGCAGTCATCCCTTAACTAGCGGGGAATTTTACGAGCAGTACTTC.

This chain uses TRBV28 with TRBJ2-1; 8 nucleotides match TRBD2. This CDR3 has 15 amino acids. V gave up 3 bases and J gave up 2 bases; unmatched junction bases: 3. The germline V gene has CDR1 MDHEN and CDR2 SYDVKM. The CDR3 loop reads CASSFPGGTYNEQFF. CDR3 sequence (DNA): TGTGCCAGCAGTTTTCCGGGGGGGACCTACAATGAGCAGTTCTTC. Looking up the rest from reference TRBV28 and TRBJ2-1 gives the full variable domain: DVKVTQSSRYLVKRTGEKVFLECVQDMDHENMFWYRQDPGLGLRLIYFSYDVKMKEKGDIPEGYSVSREKKERFSLILESASTNQTSMYLCASSFPGGTYNEQFFGPGTRLTVL.

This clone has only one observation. The DNA for the CDR3 is TGCAGCGTCGTACAGGGGGCGGGGTACACTGAAGCTTTCTTT. As protein: CSVVQGAGYTEAFF. The chain employs TRBV29-1 and TRBJ1-1; TRBD1 matches at 9 bases. The CDR3 spans 14 residues. CDR1 and CDR2 from the germline V gene are SQVTM and ANQGSEA. J lost 3 bases, V lost 6 bases, and 8 bases had no gene match. Looking up the rest from reference TRBV29-1 and TRBJ1-1 gives the full variable domain: SAVISQKPSRDICQRGTSLTIQCQVDSQVTMMFWYRQQPGQSLTLIATANQGSEATYESGFVIDKFPISRPNLTFSTLTVSNMSPEDSSIYLCSVVQGAGYTEAFFGQGTRLTVV.

CDR3 DNA sequence: TGCGCCAGCAGCAGGTGGACAGCGAGCTCTGGAAACACCATATATTTT. It encodes CASSRWTASSGNTIYF. This rearrangement joins TRBV5-1 to TRBJ1-3; a possible D gene is TRBD1 (6 bases). The CDR3 is made up of 16 amino acids. The V and J ends lost 4 bases and 0 bases respectively, with 14 bases between them. Per germline, CDR1 SGHRS and CDR2 YFSETQ. Complete variable domain (other parts from reference TRBV5-1 and TRBJ1-3): KAGVTQTPRYLIKTRGQQVTLSCSPISGHRSVSWYQQTPGQGLQFLFEYFSETQRNKGNFPGRFSGRQFSNSRSEMNVSTLELGDSALYLCASSRWTASSGNTIYFGEGSWLTVV.

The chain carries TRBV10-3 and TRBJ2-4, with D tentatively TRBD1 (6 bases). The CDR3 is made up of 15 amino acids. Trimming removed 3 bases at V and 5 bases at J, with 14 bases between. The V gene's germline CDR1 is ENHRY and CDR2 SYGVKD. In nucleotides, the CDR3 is TGTGCCATCAGTGATTGGGACAAAGATGAAAACATTCAGTACTTC. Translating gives CAISDWDKDENIQYF.

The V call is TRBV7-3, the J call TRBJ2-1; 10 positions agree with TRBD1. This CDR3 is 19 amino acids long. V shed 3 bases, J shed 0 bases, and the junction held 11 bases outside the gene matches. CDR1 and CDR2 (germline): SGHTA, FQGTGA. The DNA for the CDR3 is TGTGCCAGCAGCTTCCCCGGGACAGGGGTCCGATCCTCCTACAATGAGCAGTTCTTC. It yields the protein CASSFPGTGVRSSYNEQFF.

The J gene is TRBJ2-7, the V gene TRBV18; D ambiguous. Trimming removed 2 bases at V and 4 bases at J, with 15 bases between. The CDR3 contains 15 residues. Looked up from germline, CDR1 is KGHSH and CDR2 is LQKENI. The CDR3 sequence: CASSPGALVTYEQYF. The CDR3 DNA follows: TGTGCCAGCTCACCAGGTGCTCTGGTAACATACGAGCAGTACTTC.

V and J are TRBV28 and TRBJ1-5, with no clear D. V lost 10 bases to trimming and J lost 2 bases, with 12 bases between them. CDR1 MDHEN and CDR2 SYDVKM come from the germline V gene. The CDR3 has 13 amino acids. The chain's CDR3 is CATKVGGNQPQHF. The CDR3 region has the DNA TGTGCCACTAAGGTCGGGGGCAATCAGCCCCAGCATTTT.

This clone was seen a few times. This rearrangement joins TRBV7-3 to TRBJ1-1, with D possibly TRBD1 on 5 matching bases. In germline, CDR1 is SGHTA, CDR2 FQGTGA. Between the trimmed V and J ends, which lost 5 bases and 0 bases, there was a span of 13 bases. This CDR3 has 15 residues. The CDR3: CASSGKQVLNTEAFF. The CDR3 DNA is TGTGCCAGCAGCGGTAAACAGGTTTTGAACACTGAAGCTTTCTTT.

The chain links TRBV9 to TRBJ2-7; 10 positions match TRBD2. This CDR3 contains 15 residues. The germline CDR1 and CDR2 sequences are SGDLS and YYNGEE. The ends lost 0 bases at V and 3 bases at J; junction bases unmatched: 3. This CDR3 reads CASSVASGGDYEQYF. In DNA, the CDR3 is TGTGCCAGCAGCGTAGCCAGCGGGGGGGACTACGAGCAGTACTTC.

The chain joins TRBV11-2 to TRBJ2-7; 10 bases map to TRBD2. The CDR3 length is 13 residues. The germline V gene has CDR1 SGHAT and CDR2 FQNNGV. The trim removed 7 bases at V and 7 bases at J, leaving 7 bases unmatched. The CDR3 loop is CASTSGGVGEQYF. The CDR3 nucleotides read TGTGCCAGCACTAGCGGGGGAGTGGGGGAGCAGTACTTC.

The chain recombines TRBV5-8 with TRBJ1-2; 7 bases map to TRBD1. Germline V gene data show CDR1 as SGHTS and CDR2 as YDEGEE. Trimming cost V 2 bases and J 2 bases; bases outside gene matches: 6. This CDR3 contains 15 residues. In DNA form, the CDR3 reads TGTGCCAGCAGCTTTGAGGGGGCGCAGAACTATGGCTACACCTTC. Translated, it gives CASSFEGAQNYGYTF.

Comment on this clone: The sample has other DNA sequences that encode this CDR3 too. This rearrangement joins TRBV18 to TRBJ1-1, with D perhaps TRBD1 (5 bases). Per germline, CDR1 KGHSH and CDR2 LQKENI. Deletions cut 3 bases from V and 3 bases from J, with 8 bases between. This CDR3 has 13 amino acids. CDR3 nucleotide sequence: TGTGCCAGCTCACCGTCGGGGGACACTGAAGCTTTCTTT. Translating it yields CASSPSGDTEAFF. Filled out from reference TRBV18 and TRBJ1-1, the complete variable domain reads NAGVMQNPRHLVRRRGQEARLRCSPMKGHSHVYWYRQLPEEGLKFMVYLQKENIIDESGMPKERFSAEFPKEGPSILRIQQVVRGDSAAYFCASSPSGDTEAFFGQGTRLTVV.

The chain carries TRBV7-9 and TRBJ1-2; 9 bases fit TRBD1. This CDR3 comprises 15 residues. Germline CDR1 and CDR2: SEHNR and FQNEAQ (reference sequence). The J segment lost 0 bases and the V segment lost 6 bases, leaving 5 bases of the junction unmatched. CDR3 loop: CASSRDRATNYGYTF. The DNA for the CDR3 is TGTGCCAGCAGTCGGGACAGGGCAACTAACTATGGCTACACCTTC.

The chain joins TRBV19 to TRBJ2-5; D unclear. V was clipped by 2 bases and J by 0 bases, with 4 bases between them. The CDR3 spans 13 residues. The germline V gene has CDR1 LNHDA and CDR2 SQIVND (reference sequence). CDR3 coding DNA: TGTGCCAGTAGTATACAGAACCAAGAGACCCAGTACTTC. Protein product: CASSIQNQETQYF.

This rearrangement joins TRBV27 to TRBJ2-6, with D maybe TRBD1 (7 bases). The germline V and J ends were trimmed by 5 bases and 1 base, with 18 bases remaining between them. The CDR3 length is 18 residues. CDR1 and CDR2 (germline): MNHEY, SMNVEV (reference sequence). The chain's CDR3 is CASSRRAGGNSGANVLTF. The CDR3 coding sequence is TGTGCCAGCAGTCGTAGGGCAGGGGGGAATTCTGGGGCCAACGTCCTGACTTTC.

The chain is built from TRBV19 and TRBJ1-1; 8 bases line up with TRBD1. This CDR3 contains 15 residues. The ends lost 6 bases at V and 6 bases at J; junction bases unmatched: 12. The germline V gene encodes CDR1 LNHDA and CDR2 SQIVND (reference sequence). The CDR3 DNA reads TGTGCCAGTAGCCACCGGGGAGGACAGGGTTCTGAAGCTTTCTTT. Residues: CASSHRGGQGSEAFF.

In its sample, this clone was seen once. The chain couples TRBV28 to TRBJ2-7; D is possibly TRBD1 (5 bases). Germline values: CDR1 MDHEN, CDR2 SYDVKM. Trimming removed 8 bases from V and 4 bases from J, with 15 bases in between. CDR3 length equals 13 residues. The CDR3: CASQGWQIYEQYF. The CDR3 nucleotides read TGTGCCAGCCAGGGTTGGCAGATTTACGAGCAGTACTTC.

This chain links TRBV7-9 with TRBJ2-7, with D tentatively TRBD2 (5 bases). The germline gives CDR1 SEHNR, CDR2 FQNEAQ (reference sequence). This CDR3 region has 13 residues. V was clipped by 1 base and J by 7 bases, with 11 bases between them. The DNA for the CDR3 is TGTGCCAGCAGCTTAGGTCGGGGATGGGAGCAGTACTTC. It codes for CASSLGRGWEQYF.

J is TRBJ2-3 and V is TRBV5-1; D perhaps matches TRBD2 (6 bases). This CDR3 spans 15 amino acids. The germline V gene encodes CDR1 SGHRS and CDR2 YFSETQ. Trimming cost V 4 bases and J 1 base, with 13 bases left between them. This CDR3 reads CASSLGTLRTDTQYF. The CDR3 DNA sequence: TGCGCCAGCAGCCTCGGGACTCTGCGCACAGATACGCAGTATTTT.

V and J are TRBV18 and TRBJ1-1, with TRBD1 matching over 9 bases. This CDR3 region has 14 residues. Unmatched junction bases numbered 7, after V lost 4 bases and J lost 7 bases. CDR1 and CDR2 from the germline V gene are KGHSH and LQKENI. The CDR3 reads CASSRTGGEVEAFF. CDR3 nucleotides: TGTGCCAGCTCACGTACAGGGGGCGAGGTTGAAGCTTTCTTT. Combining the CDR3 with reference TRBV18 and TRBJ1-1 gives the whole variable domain NAGVMQNPRHLVRRRGQEARLRCSPMKGHSHVYWYRQLPEEGLKFMVYLQKENIIDESGMPKERFSAEFPKEGPSILRIQQVVRGDSAAYFCASSRTGGEVEAFFGQGTRLTVV.

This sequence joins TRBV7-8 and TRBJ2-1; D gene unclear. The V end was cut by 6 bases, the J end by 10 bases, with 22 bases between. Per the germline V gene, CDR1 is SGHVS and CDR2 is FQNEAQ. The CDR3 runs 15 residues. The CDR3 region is CASSLGANLVSEQFF. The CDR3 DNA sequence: TGTGCCAGCAGTTTGGGTGCCAATCTAGTTTCGGAGCAGTTCTTC.

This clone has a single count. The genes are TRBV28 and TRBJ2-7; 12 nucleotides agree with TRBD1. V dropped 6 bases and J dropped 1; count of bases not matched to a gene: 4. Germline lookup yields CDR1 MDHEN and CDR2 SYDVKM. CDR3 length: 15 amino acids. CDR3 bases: TGTGCCAGCAGCCGGGACAGGGGGCTTTCCTACGAGCAGTACTTC. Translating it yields CASSRDRGLSYEQYF. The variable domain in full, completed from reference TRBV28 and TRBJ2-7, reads DVKVTQSSRYLVKRTGEKVFLECVQDMDHENMFWYRQDPGLGLRLIYFSYDVKMKEKGDIPEGYSVSREKKERFSLILESASTNQTSMYLCASSRDRGLSYEQYFGPGTRLTVT.

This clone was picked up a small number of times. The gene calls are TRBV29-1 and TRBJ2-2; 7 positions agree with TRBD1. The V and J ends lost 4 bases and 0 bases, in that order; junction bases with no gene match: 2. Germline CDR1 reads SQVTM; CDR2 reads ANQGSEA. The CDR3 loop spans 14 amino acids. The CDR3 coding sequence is TGCAGCGTTGGACAGGGAACGAACACCGGGGAGCTGTTTTTT. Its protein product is CSVGQGTNTGELFF.